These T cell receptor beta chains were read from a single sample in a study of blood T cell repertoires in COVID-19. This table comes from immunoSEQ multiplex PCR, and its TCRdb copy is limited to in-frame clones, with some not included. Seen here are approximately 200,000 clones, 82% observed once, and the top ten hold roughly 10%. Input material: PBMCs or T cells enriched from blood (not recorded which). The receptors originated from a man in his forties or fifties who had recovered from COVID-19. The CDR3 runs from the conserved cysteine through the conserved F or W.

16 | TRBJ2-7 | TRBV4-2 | CASSLETSGSSYEQYF
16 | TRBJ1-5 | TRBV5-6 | CASSLWPGQVGQPQHF
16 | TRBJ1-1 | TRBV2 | CASSEAINSMNTEAFF
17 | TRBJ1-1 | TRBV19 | CASTPPHGKETNTEAFF
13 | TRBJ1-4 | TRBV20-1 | CSACDRVDEKLFF
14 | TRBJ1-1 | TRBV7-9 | CASSVMGTNTEAFF
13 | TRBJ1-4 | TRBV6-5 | CASSYEVREKLFF
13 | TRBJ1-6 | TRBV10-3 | CAISEPRAVPLHF
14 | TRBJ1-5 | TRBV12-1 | CASSARQWYQPQHF
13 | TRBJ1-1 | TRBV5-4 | CAGGDSMNTEAFF
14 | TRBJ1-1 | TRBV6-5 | CASTPPGGGTEAFF
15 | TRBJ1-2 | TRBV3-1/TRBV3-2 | CASSQIGTGPYGYTF
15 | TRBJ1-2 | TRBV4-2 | CASSRDRDSNYGYTF